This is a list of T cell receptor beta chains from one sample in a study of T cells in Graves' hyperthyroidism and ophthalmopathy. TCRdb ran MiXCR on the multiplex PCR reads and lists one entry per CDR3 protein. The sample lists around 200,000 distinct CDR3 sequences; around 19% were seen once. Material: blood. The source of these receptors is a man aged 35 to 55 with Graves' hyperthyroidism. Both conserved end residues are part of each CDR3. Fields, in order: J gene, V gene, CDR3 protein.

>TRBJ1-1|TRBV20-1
CSARGMGRTEAFF
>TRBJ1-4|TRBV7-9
CASSPGQGAREKLFF
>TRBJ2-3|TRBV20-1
CSARDFQTTDTQYF
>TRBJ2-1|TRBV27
CASRGDIRSYNEQFF
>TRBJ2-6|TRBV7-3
CATTGVSGANVLTF
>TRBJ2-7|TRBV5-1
CASSLRTGGYEQYF
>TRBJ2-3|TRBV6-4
CASSAPRPTITDTQYF
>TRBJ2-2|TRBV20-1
CSARGRVTGELFF
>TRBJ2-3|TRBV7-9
CASSPGGDLRTDTQYF
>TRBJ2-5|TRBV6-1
CASSSSWTGGQETQYF
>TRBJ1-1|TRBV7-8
CASSLGWGRTRNTEAFF
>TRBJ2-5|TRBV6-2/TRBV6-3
CASNSGVGGTQYF
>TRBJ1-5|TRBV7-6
CASSSDGLGPQHF
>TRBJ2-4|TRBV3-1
CASSQDRQRGSLAKNIQYF
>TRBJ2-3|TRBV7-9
CASSPKGGQDTQYF
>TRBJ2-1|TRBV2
CASSQGESDEQFF
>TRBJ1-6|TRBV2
CASSLDRRSPLHF
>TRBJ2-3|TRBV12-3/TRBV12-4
CASREGGGRGTQYF
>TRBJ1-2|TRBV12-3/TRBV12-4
CASSLMRGYGYTF
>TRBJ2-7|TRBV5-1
CASSLAGGRAYEQYF
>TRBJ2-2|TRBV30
CAWSVRDTGELFF
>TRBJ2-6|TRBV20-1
CSARDLRDSGANVLTF
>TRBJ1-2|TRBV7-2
CASSLSFFELDPDGYGYTF
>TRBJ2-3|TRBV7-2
CASSFRSRGSDTQYF
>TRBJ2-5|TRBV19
CASSMPDLQETQYF
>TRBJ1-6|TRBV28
CASSLTGGRNSPLHF
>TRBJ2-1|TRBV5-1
CASNLDRVNEQFF
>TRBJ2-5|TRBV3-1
CASSLITGAQETQYF
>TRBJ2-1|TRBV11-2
CASTSGGYNEQFF
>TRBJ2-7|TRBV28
CASSTSNYEQYF
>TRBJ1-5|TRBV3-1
CASSQATNQPQHF
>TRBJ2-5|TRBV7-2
CASSLPRTRVIIQETQYF
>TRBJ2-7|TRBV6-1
CASSEAYYEQYF
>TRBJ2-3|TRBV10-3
CAISARGEADTQYF
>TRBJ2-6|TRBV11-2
CASSLDRPGVGANVLTF
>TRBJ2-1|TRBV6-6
CASSYLGVSYNEQFF
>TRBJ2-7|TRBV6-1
CASRKQGSYEQYF
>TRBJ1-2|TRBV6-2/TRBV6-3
CASSPGTLYYGYTF
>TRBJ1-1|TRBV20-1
CSAREGRLNTEAFF
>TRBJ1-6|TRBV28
CASLRGGEPYNSPLHF
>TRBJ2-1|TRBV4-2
CASSRGRWNEQFF
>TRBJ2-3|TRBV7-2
CASGGGGGQDTQYF
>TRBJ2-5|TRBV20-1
CSAETGLVQETQYF
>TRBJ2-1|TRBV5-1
CASSLAGGGADEQFF
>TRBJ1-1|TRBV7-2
CASRAQENTEAFF
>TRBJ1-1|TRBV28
CASSSGQNTEAFF
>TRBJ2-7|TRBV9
CASSRQPGDEQYF
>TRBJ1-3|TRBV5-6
CASSWRQAISGNTIYF
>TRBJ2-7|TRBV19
CASSMRTNSYEQYF
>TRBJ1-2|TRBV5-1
CASSPGLWGPVANYGYTF
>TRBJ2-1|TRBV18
CASSPPFRTYNEQFF
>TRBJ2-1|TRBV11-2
CASSSRGRSSYNEQFF
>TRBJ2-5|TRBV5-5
CASSLDWGGRRETQYF
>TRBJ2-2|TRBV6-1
CASSRMGQNTGELFF